The subject of this entry is one T cell receptor beta chain. Repertoires were generated with immunoSEQ multiplex PCR, while TCRdb's copy carries only in-frame clones and drops some. Of tens of thousands of clones listed, 75% to 90% are singletons. This entry comes from a study of technical replicates of blood from a few donors. The CDR3 extends over 17 amino acids. The germline CDR1 and CDR2 sequences are SGHDT and YYEEEE. The trim removed 2 bases at V and 4 bases at J, leaving 5 bases unmatched. The TCR sequence derives from a human donor in good health. This chain joins TRBV5-6 and TRBJ2-6; 11 nucleotides match TRBD2. The source material was T cells isolated from PBMCs. The CDR3 DNA follows: TGTGCCAGCAGCTTTATAGCGGGAGGGTCGGGGGCCAACGTCCTGACTTTC. It specifies CASSFIAGGSGANVLTF.